This T cell receptor (beta chain) was sequenced for a study of human T cells and chemical hapten exposure. About the study: Weekly scalp doses of diphenylcyclopropenone were given to patients during the roughly 25-week study. Patients, chiefly female, had alopecia areata, totalis or universalis. Across samples, TCR yields varied, mostly owing to small differences in pooled library volumes.

Time point noted: pre-sensitization, week 0. Sample treatment: therapeutic diphenylcyclopropenone sensitization with weekly scalp DPC. Study results and caveats: Once DPC sensitization occurred, TCRs above 1 in 1000 frequency showed no change.

A single record per CDR3 protein comes from TCRdb applying MiXCR to the RACE reads. The sample has over 35,000 distinct CDR3 sequences; more than 9% are singletons. Many counts were recorded for this clonotype. The antigen remains undetermined. The sequence was obtained from a man younger than 45 with alopecia areata. Some clones in this sample may be carry-over from other donors' samples. The starting material was whole blood, obtained in connection with sensitization to the hapten diphenylcyclopropenone (DPC).

CDR3 sequence (DNA): TGCAGTCCGCAAGCGGGAGGGCTTTACAATGAGCAGTTCTTC. Residues: CSPQAGGLYNEQFF. V and J are TRBV20-1 and TRBJ2-1; 10 bases line up with TRBD2. Germline-derived CDR1 and CDR2 are DFQATT and SNEGSKA (reference sequence). V was pared by 8 bases and J by 4 bases, with 8 bases of the junction left unmatched. CDR3 size: 14 residues.